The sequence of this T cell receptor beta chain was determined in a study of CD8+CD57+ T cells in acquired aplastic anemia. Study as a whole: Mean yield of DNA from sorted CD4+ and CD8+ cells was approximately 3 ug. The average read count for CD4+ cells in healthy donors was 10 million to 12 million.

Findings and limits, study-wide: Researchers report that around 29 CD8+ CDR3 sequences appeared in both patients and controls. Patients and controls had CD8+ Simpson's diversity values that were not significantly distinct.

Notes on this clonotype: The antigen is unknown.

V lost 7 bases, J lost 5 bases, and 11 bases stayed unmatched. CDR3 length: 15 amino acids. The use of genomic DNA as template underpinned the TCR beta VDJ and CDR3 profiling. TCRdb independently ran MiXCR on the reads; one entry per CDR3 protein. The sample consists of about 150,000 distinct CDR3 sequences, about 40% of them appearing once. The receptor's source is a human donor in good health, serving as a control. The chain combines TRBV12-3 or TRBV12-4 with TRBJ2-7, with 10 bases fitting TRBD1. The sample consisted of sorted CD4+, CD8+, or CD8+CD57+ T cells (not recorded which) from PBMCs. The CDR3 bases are TGTGCCAGCAACCCTCAGGGGGGACAGGGGAACGAGCAGTACTTC. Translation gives CASNPQGGQGNEQYF.